This paragraph covers one T cell receptor (beta chain) sequence. This entry belongs to a study of T cell responses to AZD1222 COVID-19 vaccine. The CDR3 is 15 amino acids. CDR1 GTSNPN and CDR2 SVGIG come from the germline V gene (reference sequence). The germline V and J ends were trimmed by 5 bases and 4 bases, with 19 bases remaining between them. Sequenced by immunoSEQ multiplex PCR; TCRdb stores in-frame clones only, minus some. In the table there are approximately 130,000 clones, more than 85% of which are singletons. This sequence was found in an adult in good health. Sequencing used peripheral blood, obtained on day 0 of MenACWY control vaccination. This chain links TRBV30 with TRBJ2-3; the D is unclear. The CDR3 coding sequence is TGTGCCTGGGGCCCACCCTCAAAAATCCCAGATACGCAGTATTTT. Translation gives CAWGPPSKIPDTQYF.